These 20 T cell receptor beta chains originate from one sample sequenced in a study of tumor-infiltrating lymphocytes in localized non-small cell lung cancer. TCRdb's table, derived via immunoSEQ multiplex PCR, lists solely in-frame clones and lacks some. The table records under 20,000 clones, around 75% of them present only once. Sequencing used lung tumor tissue. The receptors were gathered from a human donor with non-small cell lung cancer.

The chain joins TRBV28 to TRBJ1-5, with TRBD1 matching 7 bases. The J segment lost 3 bases and the V segment lost 6 bases, leaving 8 bases of the junction unmatched. From germline, CDR1 is MDHEN and CDR2 SYDVKM. The CDR3 consists of 15 residues. The CDR3 sequence: CASSPDRAINQPQHF. In DNA form, the CDR3 reads TGTGCCAGCAGCCCCGACAGGGCGATCAATCAGCCCCAGCATTTT.

V gene TRBV15 combines with J gene TRBJ2-7; weak D call: TRBD2 (6 bases). V was pared by 3 bases and J by 2 bases, with 11 bases between. Germline-derived CDR1 and CDR2 are LNHNV and YYDKDF (reference sequence). This CDR3 spans 14 amino acids. This CDR3 reads CATSRELATYEQYF. In DNA, the CDR3 is TGTGCCACCAGCAGGGAGCTAGCGACCTACGAGCAGTACTTC.

V usage is TRBV2 and J usage is TRBJ1-2; D remains ambiguous. This CDR3 has 13 residues. Germline lookup yields CDR1 SNHLY and CDR2 FYNNEI. Trimming took 4 bases from V and 7 from J, leaving 13 bases between them. CDR3 bases: TGTGCCAGCAGTGGACCACCGACAAGTGGCTACACCTTC. Amino acid sequence: CASSGPPTSGYTF.

The chain employs TRBV5-1 and TRBJ2-5, with 13 bases lining up with TRBD2. V dropped 4 bases and J dropped 4; count of bases not matched to a gene: 10. Germline CDR1 is SGHRS and CDR2 is YFSETQ. CDR3 length: 17 residues. CDR3 nucleotides: TGCGCCAGCAGCCGTGATTTCGGGACTAGCGGGACAGAGACCCAGTACTTC. It codes for CASSRDFGTSGTETQYF. Based on the CDR3 plus reference TRBV5-1 and TRBJ2-5, the full variable domain is KAGVTQTPRYLIKTRGQQVTLSCSPISGHRSVSWYQQTPGQGLQFLFEYFSETQRNKGNFPGRFSGRQFSNSRSEMNVSTLELGDSALYLCASSRDFGTSGTETQYFGPGTRLLVL.

The chain employs TRBV19 and TRBJ2-7; 15 bases agree with TRBD2. Germline V gene lookup returns CDR1 LNHDA and CDR2 SQIVND (reference sequence). The CDR3 consists of 18 residues. The J segment lost 0 bases and the V segment lost 5 bases, leaving 8 bases of the junction unmatched. The CDR3 sequence: CASSGRGLAGGFSYEQYF. The CDR3, as DNA: TGTGCCAGTAGTGGAAGGGGACTAGCGGGAGGATTCTCCTACGAGCAGTACTTC.

V usage is TRBV5-6 and J usage is TRBJ2-3, with 12 bases lining up with TRBD2. V trimming: 0 bases; J trimming: 1 base; junction bases outside the gene matches: 9. The CDR3 has 19 residues. Germline V gene data show CDR1 as SGHDT and CDR2 as YYEEEE. CDR3 loop: CASSLALAGGPMGTDTQYF. The CDR3 DNA follows: TGTGCCAGCAGCTTGGCACTAGCGGGGGGTCCTATGGGCACAGATACGCAGTATTTT.

The chain has TRBV5-1 and TRBJ2-2; D unresolved. The length of the CDR3 is 12 residues. Germline values: CDR1 SGHRS, CDR2 YFSETQ. Trimming cost V 1 base and J 2 bases, with 0 bases left between them. Written as DNA, the CDR3 is TGCGCCAGCAGCTTGAACACCGGGGAGCTGTTTTTT. Its protein product is CASSLNTGELFF.

In its sample, this clone was seen a few times. V is TRBV7-9 and J is TRBJ1-4; D is possibly TRBD1 (5 bases). Germline lookup yields CDR1 SEHNR and CDR2 FQNEAQ (reference sequence). The CDR3 consists of 15 residues. Trimming took off 0 bases at V and 8 bases at J, with 13 bases between the two ends. CDR3 sequence reads: CASSLARQGEEKLFF. The DNA for the CDR3 is TGTGCCAGCAGCTTAGCGCGGCAGGGAGAGGAAAAACTGTTTTTT.

The CDR3 nucleotides are TGTGCCAGCAGTGCCGGGACGCCCTCCGAGCAGTACTTC. Its translation is CASSAGTPSEQYF. The chain recombines TRBV2 with TRBJ2-7; tentatively, D is TRBD1 or TRBD2 (5 bases each). Between the trimmed V and J ends, which lost 4 bases and 6 bases, there was a span of 13 bases. The germline V gene encodes CDR1 SNHLY and CDR2 FYNNEI. The CDR3 runs to 13 residues.

The V gene is TRBV5-1, the J gene TRBJ2-3; possibly TRBD1 or TRBD2 for D (7 bases each). CDR3 length: 15 amino acids. Germline V gives CDR1 SGHRS, CDR2 YFSETQ. Trimming stripped 4 bases from V and 2 bases from J, with 14 bases between. The CDR3 sequence is CASSGGDSYTDTQYF. CDR3 DNA sequence: TGCGCCAGCAGCGGGGGGGACAGCTACACAGATACGCAGTATTTT.

CDR3 protein: CASSPGQGGNQPQHF. The CDR3 DNA reads TGTGCCAGCAGCCCTGGACAGGGCGGGAATCAGCCCCAGCATTTT. The V call is TRBV7-2, the J call TRBJ1-5, with 8 bases identical to TRBD1. Trimming took 5 bases from V and 4 from J; bases not matched to a gene: 7. This CDR3 spans 15 amino acids. Germline V gene lookup returns CDR1 SGHTA and CDR2 FQGNSA.

The chain carries TRBV5-6 and TRBJ1-1; 8 bases are a match to TRBD1. Germline CDR1 and CDR2: SGHDT and YYEEEE. With 4 bases clipped from V and 6 bases from J, the junction kept 5 bases outside the gene matches. The CDR3 is 13 amino acids. This CDR3 is CASSRTGLAEAFF. As DNA, the CDR3 is TGTGCCAGCAGCCGGACAGGGCTTGCTGAAGCTTTCTTT.

Here the CDR3 DNA reads TGTGCCAGCAAAAGGGGGGCTAGCGGGACCTACGAGCAGTACTTC. Translating gives CASKRGASGTYEQYF. The V and J genes are TRBV2 and TRBJ2-7; 9 nucleotides line up with TRBD2. Germline CDR1 reads SNHLY; CDR2 reads FYNNEI. V trimming: 7 bases; J trimming: 2 bases; junction bases outside the gene matches: 9. This CDR3 is 15 amino acids long.

CDR3 amino acids: CASSLGDRGGYNEQFF. The CDR3 coding sequence is TGCGCCAGCAGCTTGGGAGACAGGGGGGGTTACAATGAGCAGTTCTTC. V and J are TRBV5-1 and TRBJ2-1, with TRBD1 matching over 9 bases. Germline lookup yields CDR1 SGHRS and CDR2 YFSETQ. The ends lost 0 bases at V and 4 bases at J; junction bases unmatched: 5. This CDR3 comprises 16 residues.

CDR3 amino acids: CASSLLGMNTEAFF. CDR3 coding DNA: TGTGCCAGCAGTTTGTTGGGGATGAACACTGAAGCTTTCTTT. The chain joins TRBV28 to TRBJ1-1; no definite D call. The V gene lost 3 bases and the J gene lost 0 bases, with 8 bases spanning the gap. The CDR3 consists of 14 residues. CDR1 and CDR2 (germline): MDHEN, SYDVKM. The full variable domain, its missing parts supplied by reference TRBV28 and TRBJ1-1, is DVKVTQSSRYLVKRTGEKVFLECVQDMDHENMFWYRQDPGLGLRLIYFSYDVKMKEKGDIPEGYSVSREKKERFSLILESASTNQTSMYLCASSLLGMNTEAFFGQGTRLTVV.

The chain uses TRBV14 and TRBJ2-5, with 11 bases identical to TRBD2. The CDR3 runs to 16 residues. With 0 bases clipped from V and 5 bases from J, the junction kept 5 bases outside the gene matches. Germline CDR1 and CDR2: SGHDN and FVKESK. This CDR3 is CASSQDKLAGVETQYF. The CDR3 nucleotides read TGTGCCAGCAGCCAAGATAAACTAGCGGGAGTCGAGACCCAGTACTTC.

The chain joins TRBV5-1 to TRBJ2-5; 7 bases align to TRBD1. From germline, CDR1 is SGHRS and CDR2 YFSETQ. The CDR3 contains 14 residues. With 3 bases clipped from V and 5 bases from J, the junction kept 7 bases outside the gene matches. As DNA, the CDR3 is TGCGCCAGCAGCTGGACCACAGGGGAGGAGACCCAGTACTTC. This sequence encodes CASSWTTGEETQYF.

The chain carries TRBV29-1 and TRBJ1-2; D is undetermined. V was clipped by 7 bases and J by 1 base, with 10 bases between them. CDR1 is SQVTM and CDR2 is ANQGSEA in the germline V gene. CDR3 length: 12 amino acids. The CDR3 bases are TGCAGCGCGGAGTACGGTAACTATGGCTACACCTTC. Amino acids: CSAEYGNYGYTF.

This chain uses TRBV28 with TRBJ2-7; 8 nucleotides agree with TRBD1. V shed 7 bases, J shed 3 bases, and the junction held 14 bases outside the gene matches. The CDR3 is made up of 16 amino acids. Germline V lookup: CDR1 MDHEN, CDR2 SYDVKM. The CDR3 loop is CASTISGTGTDYEQYF. In DNA, the CDR3 is TGTGCCAGCACCATTTCGGGGACAGGAACCGACTACGAGCAGTACTTC.

This clone is a singleton in its sample. The rearrangement uses TRBV6-6 and TRBJ2-7; D remains ambiguous. The CDR3 has 12 residues. V lost 5 bases, J lost 7 bases, and 12 bases lay in between. Germline values: CDR1 MNHNY, CDR2 SVGAGI (reference sequence). The CDR3 spells CASSRHTREQYF. Here the CDR3 DNA reads TGTGCCAGCAGTCGACACACTCGGGAGCAGTACTTC.